Below, 2 T cell receptor beta chains from the same sample are listed, as sequenced in a study of cytomegalovirus exposure and HLA in healthy donors. The PCR contained 60 Vbeta and 13 Jbeta primers. The repertoire was sequenced with immunoSEQ multiplex PCR; TCRdb's copy has only in-frame clones and lacks some. The table lists some 100,000 clones, about 80% of them singletons. What was sequenced was PBMCs. These receptors were collected from a woman between 35 and 50 years old in good health and CMV-seropositive.

Remarks on this clone: The same CDR3 is also encoded by other DNA sequences in this sample. The chain has TRBV5-1 and TRBJ1-3; D is perhaps TRBD1 (6 bases). Trimming took 0 bases from V and 4 from J, leaving 8 bases between them. The germline V gene encodes CDR1 SGHRS and CDR2 YFSETQ. The CDR3 length is 14 residues. The DNA of the CDR3 is TGCGCCAGCAGCTTGGCCGGGACAGGAAACACCATATATTTT. As protein: CASSLAGTGNTIYF.

The chain employs TRBV27 and TRBJ1-1, with 9 bases that match TRBD1. Losses at the gene ends were 8 bases for V and 0 bases for J; bases not matched to a gene: 10. The germline CDR1 and CDR2 sequences are MNHEY and SMNVEV (reference sequence). The CDR3 has 16 amino acids. In DNA form, the CDR3 reads TGTGCCAGCCGAAGCTGGGACAGGGTTTTGAACACTGAAGCTTTCTTT. Its protein is CASRSWDRVLNTEAFF.